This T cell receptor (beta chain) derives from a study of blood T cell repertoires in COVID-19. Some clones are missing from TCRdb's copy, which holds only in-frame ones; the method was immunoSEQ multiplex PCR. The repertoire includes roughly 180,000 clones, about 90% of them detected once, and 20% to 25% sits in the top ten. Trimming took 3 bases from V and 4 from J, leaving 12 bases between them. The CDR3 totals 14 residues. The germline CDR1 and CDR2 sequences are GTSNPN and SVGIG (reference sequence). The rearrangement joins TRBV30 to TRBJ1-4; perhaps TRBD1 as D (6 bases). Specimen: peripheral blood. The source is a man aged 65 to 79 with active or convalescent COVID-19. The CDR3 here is CAWRATGGNEKLFF. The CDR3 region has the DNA TGTGCCTGGAGGGCGACAGGAGGTAATGAAAAACTGTTTTTT.